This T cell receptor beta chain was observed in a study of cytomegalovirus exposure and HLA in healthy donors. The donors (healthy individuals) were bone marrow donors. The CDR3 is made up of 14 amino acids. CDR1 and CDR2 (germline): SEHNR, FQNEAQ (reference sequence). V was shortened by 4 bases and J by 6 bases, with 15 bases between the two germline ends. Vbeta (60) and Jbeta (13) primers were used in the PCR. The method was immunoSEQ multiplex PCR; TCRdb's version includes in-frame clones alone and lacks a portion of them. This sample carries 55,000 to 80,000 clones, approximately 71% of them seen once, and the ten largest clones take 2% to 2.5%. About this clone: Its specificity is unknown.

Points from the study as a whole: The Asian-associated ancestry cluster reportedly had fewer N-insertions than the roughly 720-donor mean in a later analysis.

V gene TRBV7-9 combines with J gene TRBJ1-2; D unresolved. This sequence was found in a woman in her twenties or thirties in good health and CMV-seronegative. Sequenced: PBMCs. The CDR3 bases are TGTGCCAGCAGCTCGGACGGGGAGGGAGATGGCTACACCTTC. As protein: CASSSDGEGDGYTF.